A selection of T cell receptor beta chains follows, all from one sample in a study of vaccination and CD4 T cells after COVID-19. MiXCR was run by TCRdb on the PCR reads, yielding one entry per CDR3 protein. The table has 13,000 to 15,000 distinct CDR3 sequences, almost 50% seen once; the top ten hold roughly a quarter. Antigen specificity for these receptors is unknown. The sample in question was cultured CD4+ T cells from blood, obtained after SARS-CoV-2 vaccination. The source is a human donor with COVID-19. CDR3s include the opening cysteine and the closing phenylalanine or tryptophan. A row's size may be missing; if present it is once, few, many or a size class.

.	TRBV28	CASSTRDRGRDEQFF
.	TRBV6-5	CASSYSIRAGSAEAFF
.	TRBV11-3	CASSLDFPGNTIYF
few	TRBV20-1	CSASWGADTEAFF
few	TRBV6-1	CASSDRTNQPQHF
.	TRBV15	CATSRDKGSGNTIYF
once	TRBV29-1	CSVGDRVVKNIQYF
.	TRBV24-1	CATSDKQDF
few	TRBV2	CASTTENYGYTF
.	TRBV7-9	CASSDRPGQGPTDTQYF